In its sample, the clone carrying this T cell receptor (beta chain) was seen a few times. What it binds is not known. This record belongs to a study of T cell repertoires in cytomegalovirus infection. About the study: Public TCR beta signatures were indicative of both CMV infection and a matching HLA type. Whole-study findings and limits: Frequencies of public TCR beta families were cumulated, and this identified carriers of CMV plus the relevant HLA. Dominant in the ex vivo response were TCR beta clonotypes restricted by HLA-C and specific for CMV.

TCRdb re-derived calls from the reads in MiXCR, one entry per CDR3 protein. The table has approximately 750,000 distinct CDR3 sequences, 35% to 45% seen once; the top ten hold under 3%. Germline V lookup: CDR1 SGHVS, CDR2 FNYEAQ. The CDR3 extends over 15 amino acids. The V segment lost 1 base and the J segment 3 bases; nucleotides outside the gene matches: 3. Material: PBMCs. The receptor was isolated from a human donor in good health (CMV status not recorded). Some clones in this sample may be carry-over from other donors' samples. This chain connects TRBV7-6 to TRBJ1-2; 9 bases fit TRBD1. DNA of the CDR3: TGTGCCAGCAGCTTAGGACAGGGGGGATACTATGGCTACACCTTC. It specifies CASSLGQGGYYGYTF.